These 22 T cell receptor beta chains share one sample of origin, sequenced in a study of T-cell memory formation after mild COVID-19. MiXCR, run by TCRdb on the 5' RACE reads, gives a single entry per CDR3 protein. This table holds around 510,000 distinct CDR3 sequences, 20% to 25% found once. The specimen sequenced was PBMCs or a T cell subset sorted from them (not recorded which). The source is an adult woman who had mild COVID-19 (a few samples of this study predate the infection). Cell type and time point are not known.

This chain links TRBV7-9 with TRBJ2-2; 13 positions agree with TRBD2. Unmatched junction bases numbered 8, after V lost 5 bases and J lost 5 bases. This CDR3 region has 17 residues. Germline loops: CDR1 SEHNR, CDR2 FQNEAQ (reference sequence). The CDR3: CASSISGTSGITGELFF. The CDR3 DNA reads as TGTGCCAGCAGCATTAGTGGGACTAGCGGGATTACCGGGGAGCTGTTTTTT.

This clonotype was counted only a few times. The J gene is TRBJ1-1, the V gene TRBV15; D possibly corresponds to TRBD1 (5 bases). The germline CDR1 and CDR2 sequences are LNHNV and YYDKDF (reference sequence). The CDR3 runs to 15 residues. Trimming took off 0 bases at V and 3 bases at J, with 11 bases between the two ends. CDR3 sequence: CATSRDEGRHTEAFF. CDR3 in DNA: TGTGCCACCAGCAGAGATGAGGGGAGGCACACTGAAGCTTTCTTT.

The V call is TRBV6-5, the J call TRBJ2-7; no reliable D call. Trimming removed 0 bases from V and 6 bases from J, with 15 bases in between. The CDR3 consists of 15 residues. Per germline, CDR1 MNHEY and CDR2 SVGAGI. The CDR3 nucleotides read TGTGCCAGCAGTTACTCATCTTCTCCTGGCGGCGAGCAGTACTTC. As protein: CASSYSSSPGGEQYF.

The chain couples TRBV6-5 to TRBJ2-7; D might be TRBD1 (6 bases). The V end lost 6 bases, the J end lost 3 bases, and 21 bases lay between the germline ends. Germline V gene sequence: CDR1 MNHEY, CDR2 SVGAGI. This CDR3 region has 16 residues. The CDR3 DNA sequence: TGTGCCAGCAGCCCCGGAGTAAGGGACACCGTCTACGAGCAGTACTTC. This translates into CASSPGVRDTVYEQYF.

The chain combines TRBV9 with TRBJ2-7; maybe TRBD1 (6 bases). The CDR3 is 15 amino acids. V lost 4 bases and J lost 3, with 17 bases in between. Looked up from germline, CDR1 is SGDLS and CDR2 is YYNGEE. The CDR3 region is CASSPGQIRSYEQYF. In DNA, the CDR3 is TGTGCCAGCAGCCCGGGACAAATTAGGAGCTACGAGCAGTACTTC.

DNA of the CDR3: TGTGCCAGCAGTTACAGAGGCGGGAGGGCCACGGATGAGCAGTTCTTC. It specifies CASSYRGGRATDEQFF. The chain combines TRBV6-2 or TRBV6-3 with TRBJ2-1; TRBD2 matches at 9 bases. Trimming cost V 2 bases and J 8 bases; bases outside gene matches: 10. The CDR3 has 16 amino acids. The V gene's germline CDR1 is MNHEY and CDR2 SVGEGT.

This clonotype was picked up a small number of times. The J gene is TRBJ1-2, the V gene TRBV7-9, with D hard to call. The CDR3 spans 17 residues. V shed 1 base and J shed 5 bases, with 20 bases lying between them. CDR1 and CDR2 (germline): SEHNR, FQNEAQ (reference sequence). The CDR3 sequence: CASSLEEYRFPLYGYTF. The CDR3 bases are TGTGCCAGCAGCTTAGAAGAATATCGTTTTCCACTTTATGGCTACACCTTC.

The V and J genes are TRBV9 and TRBJ1-2; no reliable D call. The CDR3 has 14 amino acids. V lost 0 bases and J lost 4, with 10 bases in between. Germline V gene sequence: CDR1 SGDLS, CDR2 YYNGEE. DNA of the CDR3: TGTGCCAGCAGCGTAGCTTCGATTTCCTATGGCTACACCTTC. It codes for CASSVASISYGYTF.

This rearrangement joins TRBV4-2 to TRBJ1-4; possible D gene TRBD1, 6 bases. Trimming removed 3 bases from V and 7 bases from J, with 15 bases in between. Germline-derived CDR1 and CDR2 are LGHNA and YNFKEQ. This CDR3 region has 15 residues. The CDR3 nucleotides are TGTGCCAGCAGCCATGAGGCAGGGGCCCGTGAAAAACTGTTTTTT. It codes for CASSHEAGAREKLFF.

This clonotype was observed a handful of times. The CDR3 protein is CASSQEGPAGTDTQYF. The CDR3 DNA is TGCGCCAGCAGCCAAGAGGGACCCGCGGGCACAGATACGCAGTATTTT. The chain carries TRBV4-1 and TRBJ2-3; D may match TRBD1 or TRBD2 (5 bases each). In germline, CDR1 is MGHRA, CDR2 YSYEKL. CDR3 size: 16 residues. Trimming shortened V by 0 bases and J by 1 base, and 11 bases separated the two germline ends.

The rearrangement uses TRBV20-1 and TRBJ2-1; TRBD2 is a possible D gene (5 bases). The CDR3 covers 11 residues. Trimming removed 4 bases from V and 5 bases from J, with 6 bases in between. Per germline, CDR1 DFQATT and CDR2 SNEGSKA (reference sequence). In DNA, the CDR3 is TGCAGTGCTACTAGCAACAATGAGCAGTTCTTC. Protein product: CSATSNNEQFF.

The chain has TRBV18 and TRBJ1-6, with TRBD1 matching over 7 bases. J was trimmed by 6 bases and V by 3 bases; bases with no gene match: 5. CDR1 and CDR2 (germline): KGHSH, LQKENI. This CDR3 contains 15 residues. CDR3 nucleotide sequence: TGTGCCAGCTCACCCCGGCCAGGGGGTAATTCACCCCTCCACTTT. It translates to CASSPRPGGNSPLHF.

This clonotype was counted only a few times. The chain joins TRBV2 to TRBJ1-6; 8 nucleotides line up with TRBD1. After removal of 6 bases from V and 6 bases from J, the junction contained 1 base not matched to a gene. Germline V CDR1 and CDR2: SNHLY, FYNNEI. The CDR3 has 13 residues. The CDR3 is CASRTGVNSPLHF. CDR3 in DNA: TGTGCCAGCAGGACAGGGGTTAATTCACCCCTCCACTTT.

This rearrangement joins TRBV2 to TRBJ2-4; TRBD1 might be the D (6 bases). Trimming took off 3 bases at V and 0 bases at J, with 9 bases between the two ends. Germline V gene data show CDR1 as SNHLY and CDR2 as FYNNEI. The CDR3 is made up of 15 amino acids. CDR3 sequence reads: CASSEDRLAKNIQYF. The CDR3 coding sequence is TGTGCCAGCAGTGAGGACAGACTAGCCAAAAACATTCAGTACTTC.

V and J are TRBV6-6 and TRBJ2-3; the match to TRBD2 covers 7 bases. CDR1 is MNHNY, CDR2 SVGAGI, per germline (reference sequence). The trim removed 2 bases at V and 6 bases at J, leaving 8 bases unmatched. CDR3 size: 15 residues. As DNA, the CDR3 is TGTGCCAGCAGTTACGAGCGGGGAGTCCCCGATACGCAGTATTTT. This gives the protein CASSYERGVPDTQYF.

The sample holds one count of this clonotype. This sequence joins TRBV7-9 and TRBJ1-1; D is uncertain. The CDR3 spans 13 residues. CDR1 is SEHNR and CDR2 is FQNEAQ in the germline V gene (reference sequence). Between the trimmed V and J ends, which lost 6 bases and 3 bases, there was a span of 11 bases. The CDR3 here is CASRSPSDTEAFF. The CDR3 coding sequence is TGTGCCAGCAGAAGCCCCTCGGACACTGAAGCTTTCTTT.

Only a few counts were recorded for this clonotype. This chain links TRBV5-1 with TRBJ2-7; D possibly corresponds to TRBD1 (5 bases). V lost 2 bases and J 3 bases, leaving 15 bases between the germline ends. Germline assignment: CDR1 SGHRS and CDR2 YFSETQ. The length of the CDR3 is 15 residues. The CDR3 is CASSLTGPPYYEQYF. CDR3 DNA sequence: TGCGCCAGCAGCTTAACAGGACCTCCCTACTACGAGCAGTACTTC. Full variable domain (outside the CDR3, taken from reference TRBV5-1 and TRBJ2-7): KAGVTQTPRYLIKTRGQQVTLSCSPISGHRSVSWYQQTPGQGLQFLFEYFSETQRNKGNFPGRFSGRQFSNSRSEMNVSTLELGDSALYLCASSLTGPPYYEQYFGPGTRLTVT.

This chain links TRBV5-1 with TRBJ1-1; 7 bases are shared with TRBD1. The germline gives CDR1 SGHRS, CDR2 YFSETQ. Unmatched junction bases numbered 6, after V lost 0 bases and J lost 4 bases. The CDR3 length is 15 residues. The CDR3: CASSLVTGDTTEAFF. The CDR3, as DNA: TGCGCCAGCAGCTTGGTTACAGGGGATACCACTGAAGCTTTCTTT.

This clonotype was seen more than once but under ten times. The chain joins TRBV12-3 or TRBV12-4 to TRBJ1-2; tentatively, D is TRBD1 (6 bases). The CDR3 has 16 amino acids. V was trimmed by 4 bases and J by 0 bases, leaving 15 bases between them. This CDR3 is CASSSFRDIANYGYTF. The CDR3 nucleotides are TGTGCCAGCAGTTCCTTTCGGGACATAGCTAACTATGGCTACACCTTC.

J is TRBJ2-7 and V is TRBV24-1; 9 nucleotides agree with TRBD1. V lost 6 bases and J lost 5; bases outside the gene matches: 16. This CDR3 spans 17 amino acids. Germline V lookup: CDR1 KGHDR, CDR2 SFDVKD. For the CDR3, the DNA is TGTGCCACCAGTCCCCGGGACAGGGACCCGTCGAAAAACGAGCAGTACTTC. Translation gives CATSPRDRDPSKNEQYF.

This rearrangement joins TRBV7-6 to TRBJ2-1, with 16 bases identical to TRBD2. The CDR3 is 18 residues long. Germline trimming cut 5 bases from V and 7 bases from J; bases unmatched to any gene: 11. The germline V gene has CDR1 SGHVS and CDR2 FNYEAQ. DNA of the CDR3: TGTGCCAGCAGCCGGGGACTAGCGGGAGGGCCAGTGCAAAATGAGCAGTTCTTC. It specifies CASSRGLAGGPVQNEQFF.

Only a few counts were recorded for this clonotype. The genes are TRBV27 and TRBJ2-5; TRBD2 matches at 12 bases. Unmatched junction bases numbered 6, after V lost 5 bases and J lost 2 bases. The CDR3 runs 16 residues. Germline V gene lookup returns CDR1 MNHEY and CDR2 SMNVEV (reference sequence). The CDR3 bases are TGTGCCAGCAGTCGACTAGCGGGAGACCCGCAAGAGACCCAGTACTTC. Encoded protein: CASSRLAGDPQETQYF.